Each of the 19 T cell receptor beta chains below was sequenced from the same sample in a study of response to subunit inactivated influenza vaccine. TCRdb reanalysed the RT-PCR reads using MiXCR and keeps one entry per CDR3 protein. The repertoire holds approximately 500,000 distinct CDR3 sequences, with around 15% as singletons. The sample was PBMCs from blood, taken 12 days after vaccination. The source is a man in his forties or fifties who received an inactivated influenza vaccine.

In its sample, this clonotype was seen a few times. For the CDR3, the DNA is TGTGCCAGCAGTAGACAGGGAAAGGGGGATCAGCCCCAGCATTTT. Translated: CASSRQGKGDQPQHF. The chain uses TRBV12-3 or TRBV12-4 and TRBJ1-5, with 7 bases fitting TRBD1. The CDR3 has 15 residues. Germline trimming cut 5 bases from V and 5 bases from J; bases unmatched to any gene: 9.

In this sample, this clonotype turned up a few times. This sequence joins TRBV27 and TRBJ2-2; D may be TRBD2 (5 bases). The CDR3 has 14 amino acids. The V end lost 2 bases, the J end lost 6 bases, and 10 bases lay between the germline ends. In germline, CDR1 is MNHEY, CDR2 SMNVEV (reference sequence). CDR3: CASSLRAGSGELFF. CDR3 DNA sequence: TGTGCCAGCAGTTTACGGGCGGGTTCCGGGGAGCTGTTTTTT.

The table lists this clonotype with a few counts. V is TRBV6-5 and J is TRBJ2-3; D call uncertain. Germline V gene sequence: CDR1 MNHEY, CDR2 SVGAGI. V gave up 6 bases and J gave up 3 bases, with 4 bases separating them. This CDR3 has 11 residues. The CDR3 DNA reads TGTGCCAGCAGGGCGACAGATACGCAGTATTTT. Amino acids: CASRATDTQYF.

This clonotype was picked up a small number of times. V and J are TRBV5-6 and TRBJ1-5; unclear D gene. V gave up 0 bases and J gave up 6 bases, with 13 bases separating them. The CDR3 is 15 amino acids. In germline, CDR1 is SGHDT, CDR2 YYEEEE. The CDR3 spells CASSLAGSRSQPQHF. CDR3 nucleotide sequence: TGTGCCAGCAGCTTGGCGGGGAGTCGGAGTCAGCCCCAGCATTTT. Full variable domain (rest looked up from reference TRBV5-6 and TRBJ1-5): DAGVTQSPTHLIKTRGQQVTLRCSPKSGHDTVSWYQQALGQGPQFIFQYYEEEERQRGNFPDRFSGHQFPNYSSELNVNALLLGDSALYLCASSLAGSRSQPQHFGDGTRLSIL.

This clonotype was observed a single time. The chain employs TRBV7-2 and TRBJ2-1; a weak D match, TRBD2 (5 bases). From germline, CDR1 is SGHTA and CDR2 FQGNSA. Trimming removed 0 bases from V and 10 bases from J, with 16 bases in between. This CDR3 is 15 amino acids long. As DNA, the CDR3 is TGTGCCAGCAGCTTAGCGGTGGGAGCGACCATAGAGCAGTTCTTC. This codes for CASSLAVGATIEQFF.

This clonotype was counted a few times. V and J are TRBV29-1 and TRBJ1-5; 8 nucleotides match TRBD1. This CDR3 has 15 amino acids. Germline V gene sequence: CDR1 SQVTM, CDR2 ANQGSEA. V lost 6 bases, J lost 3 bases, and 10 bases stayed unmatched. The CDR3 nucleotides read TGCAGCGTAGCTGCGGACAGGGAGAACAATCAGCCCCAGCATTTT. Translating gives CSVAADRENNQPQHF.

The V and J genes are TRBV7-2 and TRBJ2-7; tentatively, D is TRBD1 (5 bases). V lost 1 base, J lost 2 bases, and 9 bases lay in between. Germline V gives CDR1 SGHTA, CDR2 FQGNSA. The length of the CDR3 is 14 residues. The CDR3 region is CASSLEARAYEQYF. CDR3 in DNA: TGTGCCAGCAGCTTAGAAGCCAGGGCCTACGAGCAGTACTTC.

The rearrangement links TRBV20-1 to TRBJ2-7; maybe TRBD2 (5 bases). The CDR3 covers 16 residues. CDR1 is DFQATT and CDR2 is SNEGSKA in the germline V gene (reference sequence). The germline V and J ends were trimmed by 1 base and 0 bases, with 16 bases remaining between them. CDR3 bases: TGCAGTGCTAGAGCGGAGGTTGCAGGCGTCTCCTACGAGCAGTACTTC. It codes for CSARAEVAGVSYEQYF.

This clonotype was found a few times. CDR3 sequence (DNA): TGCAGCGTTGAACGACACTGGATGACTAGCGGGGGGGCCGGTTACAATGAGCAGTTCTTC. It translates to CSVERHWMTSGGAGYNEQFF. This chain uses TRBV29-1 with TRBJ2-1, with TRBD2 identical over 14 bases. This CDR3 spans 20 amino acids. The ends lost 2 bases at V and 4 bases at J; junction bases unmatched: 16. The V gene's germline CDR1 is SQVTM and CDR2 ANQGSEA.

This clonotype was counted ten times or more. DNA for the CDR3: TGTGCCAGCAGCGACTCGACAGGATCTTGGGAGACCCAGTACTTC. It specifies CASSDSTGSWETQYF. This chain uses TRBV9 with TRBJ2-5; possible D gene TRBD1, 6 bases. The CDR3 spans 15 residues. CDR1 and CDR2 (germline): SGDLS, YYNGEE. V shed 3 bases and J shed 5 bases, with 17 bases lying between them.

The DNA of the CDR3 is TGTGCCAGCAGCTTAGTAGCCTCGAACACCGGGGAGCTGTTTTTT. Translated, it gives CASSLVASNTGELFF. J is TRBJ2-2 and V is TRBV7-9; D remains unclear. The CDR3 spans 15 residues. V lost 1 base and J 0 bases, leaving 6 bases between the germline ends. Germline CDR1 SEHNR, CDR2 FQNEAQ (reference sequence).

The gene calls are TRBV5-1 and TRBJ2-1; D is perhaps TRBD2 (6 bases). The V gene's germline CDR1 is SGHRS and CDR2 YFSETQ. Trimming pared 0 bases from V and 7 bases from J, leaving 14 bases between. This CDR3 spans 15 amino acids. CDR3 residues: CASSLATSESNEQFF. For the CDR3, the DNA is TGCGCCAGCAGCTTGGCGACTAGTGAGTCGAATGAGCAGTTCTTC.

The chain combines TRBV20-1 with TRBJ2-1; 7 nucleotides align to TRBD2. CDR1 and CDR2 from the germline V gene are DFQATT and SNEGSKA (reference sequence). The V segment lost 3 bases and the J segment 9 bases; nucleotides outside the gene matches: 11. This CDR3 region has 14 residues. CDR3 sequence: CSASSSGTTFEQFF. The DNA of the CDR3 is TGCAGTGCTAGTTCCAGCGGGACGACTTTTGAGCAGTTCTTC.

This clonotype was seen a few times. The V gene is TRBV7-8, the J gene TRBJ2-5; no clear D gene. The CDR3 sequence is 12 residues long. CDR1 and CDR2 from the germline V gene are SGHVS and FQNEAQ. The V end lost 5 bases, the J end lost 5 bases, and 9 bases lay between the germline ends. CDR3 nucleotide sequence: TGTGCCAGCAGCCCGGTGCCGGAGACCCAGTACTTC. Its translation is CASSPVPETQYF.

The chain uses TRBV2 and TRBJ2-1, with TRBD2 matching 8 bases. Looked up from germline, CDR1 is SNHLY and CDR2 is FYNNEI. The trim removed 4 bases at V and 9 bases at J, leaving 5 bases unmatched. The CDR3 spans 13 residues. CDR3 protein: CASSGGLALEQFF. As DNA, the CDR3 is TGTGCCAGCAGTGGAGGACTAGCTCTTGAGCAGTTCTTC. Using reference TRBV2 and TRBJ2-1 for the parts outside the CDR3, the full variable domain is EPEVTQTPSHQVTQMGQEVILRCVPISNHLYFYWYRQILGQKVEFLVSFYNNEISEKSEIFDDQFSVERPDGSNFTLKIRSTKLEDSAMYFCASSGGLALEQFFGPGTRLTVL.

The rearrangement uses TRBV20-1 and TRBJ2-2; D unclear. CDR3 length equals 17 residues. V shed 0 bases and J shed 0 bases, with 14 bases lying between them. The germline CDR1 and CDR2 sequences are DFQATT and SNEGSKA (reference sequence). Written as DNA, the CDR3 is TGCAGTGCTAGAGATGGCGCACGGAGTACGAACACCGGGGAGCTGTTTTTT. It codes for CSARDGARSTNTGELFF.

The V and J genes are TRBV4-3 and TRBJ2-2; tentatively, D is TRBD1 (7 bases). The CDR3 totals 16 residues. CDR1 is LGHNA, CDR2 YSLEER, per germline. V was trimmed by 0 bases and J by 5 bases, leaving 13 bases between them. CDR3 sequence: CASSQEEGARTGELFF. The CDR3 bases are TGCGCCAGCAGCCAAGAGGAGGGGGCTCGGACCGGGGAGCTGTTTTTT.

This clonotype appeared many times. V gene TRBV7-2 combines with J gene TRBJ2-2, with 7 bases lining up with TRBD1. Germline-derived CDR1 and CDR2 are SGHTA and FQGNSA. The V gene end was trimmed by 5 bases and the J gene end by 1 base; junction bases not matched to a gene: 4. The CDR3 loop spans 15 amino acids. The CDR3 protein is CASSRGQRNTGELFF. CDR3 in DNA: TGTGCCAGCAGCCGGGGACAGAGGAACACCGGGGAGCTGTTTTTT.

This clonotype was seen only a few times. This rearrangement joins TRBV6-1 to TRBJ1-5; 12 bases match TRBD1. Germline-derived CDR1 and CDR2 are MNHNS and SASEGT. The CDR3 spans 16 residues. The ends lost 5 bases at V and 3 bases at J; junction bases unmatched: 5. The CDR3 is CASSRGTGGFNQPQHF. The CDR3 DNA follows: TGTGCCAGCAGTAGAGGGACAGGGGGCTTCAATCAGCCCCAGCATTTT.